These 20 T cell receptor beta chains were all obtained from the same sample, sequenced in a study of T-cell reconstitution after alpha-beta-depleted transplantation in children. Unique molecular identifiers tagged the TCRbeta library. TCRdb reprocessed the PCR reads with MiXCR, giving one entry per CDR3 protein. Among hundreds of thousands of distinct CDR3 sequences listed, around 9.6% were seen once. Source: PBMCs from the stem cell graft donor, taken from the stem cell graft. These receptors were taken from a human donor who donated a stem cell graft to a child with acute lymphoblastic leukemia.

This clonotype was seen repeatedly, ten times or more. The V call is TRBV6-1, the J call TRBJ2-2; 8 bases line up with TRBD2. J gave up 2 bases and V 6 bases, and 11 bases lay outside the gene matches. The V gene's germline CDR1 is MNHNS and CDR2 SASEGT. The CDR3 runs 17 residues. Here the CDR3 DNA reads TGTGCCAGCAGAAATTTTCTAGCGGGCACCAACACCGGGGAGCTGTTTTTT. It encodes CASRNFLAGTNTGELFF.

This clonotype came up a few times. The chain carries TRBV6-1 and TRBJ1-1; D is undetermined. Germline CDR1 is MNHNS and CDR2 is SASEGT. CDR3 length: 13 residues. Between the trimmed V and J ends, which lost 9 bases and 1 base, there was a span of 12 bases. The CDR3 reads CASTFLANTEAFF. The CDR3, as DNA: TGTGCCAGTACCTTTTTGGCGAACACTGAAGCTTTCTTT.

The chain is built from TRBV24-1 and TRBJ1-6; TRBD1 matches 8 bases. The V gene end was trimmed by 2 bases and the J gene end by 8 bases; junction bases not matched to a gene: 4. Germline CDR1 and CDR2: KGHDR and SFDVKD. The length of the CDR3 is 15 residues. The CDR3 DNA reads as TGTGCCACCAGTGATTCGACAGGGGCCCATTCACCCCTCCACTTT. This sequence encodes CATSDSTGAHSPLHF.

There are a few counts of this clonotype. This chain links TRBV7-9 with TRBJ1-4, with 10 bases that match TRBD1. Germline loops: CDR1 SEHNR, CDR2 FQNEAQ (reference sequence). J lost 12 bases, V lost 5 bases, and 15 bases had no gene match. This CDR3 is 16 amino acids long. The CDR3 nucleotides read TGTGCCAGCAGCCAAGAGACCGGGACAGGGGCGGCGGAACTGTTTTTT. Protein sequence: CASSQETGTGAAELFF.

The sample holds many counts of this clonotype. The chain has TRBV12-3 or TRBV12-4 and TRBJ1-4, with TRBD1 as a possible D gene (5 bases). Trimming took off 6 bases at V and 6 bases at J, with 8 bases between the two ends. This CDR3 has 12 amino acids. CDR3 region: CASRTADEKLFF. In nucleotides, the CDR3 is TGTGCCAGCAGGACAGCTGATGAAAAACTGTTTTTT.

The V and J genes are TRBV12-3 or TRBV12-4 and TRBJ1-2, with 7 bases lining up with TRBD1. Germline trimming cut 5 bases from V and 10 bases from J; bases unmatched to any gene: 4. The CDR3 covers 11 residues. The DNA of the CDR3 is TGTGCCAGCAGTGCGGGACAGATCTACACCTTC. It is translated as CASSAGQIYTF.

This clonotype came up a few times. The chain links TRBV6-2 or TRBV6-3 to TRBJ2-3, with 10 positions matching TRBD1. This CDR3 spans 15 amino acids. The J segment lost 3 bases and the V segment lost 5 bases, leaving 5 bases of the junction unmatched. The germline gives CDR1 MNHEY, CDR2 SVGEGT. CDR3 sequence: CASSRTGGGTDTQYF. In DNA form, the CDR3 reads TGTGCCAGCAGTCGGACAGGGGGTGGTACAGATACGCAGTATTTT.

The table lists this clonotype with many counts. The chain recombines TRBV29-1 with TRBJ1-4, with TRBD1 as a possible D gene (6 bases). Trimming stripped 4 bases from V and 4 bases from J, with 10 bases between. CDR3 size: 13 residues. Germline V gene lookup returns CDR1 SQVTM and CDR2 ANQGSEA. CDR3 region: CSVASRGNEKLFF. In DNA, the CDR3 is TGCAGCGTTGCCAGCAGGGGTAATGAAAAACTGTTTTTT.

This clonotype was detected only a few times. The chain carries TRBV4-2 and TRBJ2-5; 11 bases line up with TRBD2. The length of the CDR3 is 17 residues. Germline values: CDR1 LGHNA, CDR2 YNFKEQ. The V gene end was trimmed by 4 bases and the J gene end by 5 bases; junction bases not matched to a gene: 12. CDR3 sequence (DNA): TGTGCCAGCAGCCCGAATATAGCGGGGGGGCTGGTGGAGACCCAGTACTTC. Protein sequence: CASSPNIAGGLVETQYF.

This clonotype has more than one count but fewer than ten. This sequence joins TRBV7-9 and TRBJ2-7, with D hard to call. The CDR3 spans 12 residues. CDR1 SEHNR and CDR2 FQNEAQ come from the germline V gene (reference sequence). Trimming took 4 bases from V and 7 from J, leaving 11 bases between them. CDR3 residues: CASSSLLVEQYF. The CDR3 nucleotides read TGTGCCAGCAGCTCATTGCTTGTTGAGCAGTACTTC.

This clonotype was observed many times. The rearrangement joins TRBV7-2 to TRBJ2-7; D uncertain. CDR1 is SGHTA and CDR2 is FQGNSA in the germline V gene. This CDR3 is built from 14 residues. Trimming cost V 0 bases and J 2 bases, with 8 bases left between them. CDR3 nucleotide sequence: TGTGCCAGCAGCTTAGCGGGCAGCACCTACGAGCAGTACTTC. This encodes CASSLAGSTYEQYF. The whole variable domain, remainder taken from reference TRBV7-2 and TRBJ2-7, is GAGVSQSPSNKVTEKGKDVELRCDPISGHTALYWYRQSLGQGLEFLIYFQGNSAPDKSGLPSDRFSAERTGGSVSTLTIQRTQQEDSAVYLCASSLAGSTYEQYFGPGTRLTVT.

V usage is TRBV15 and J usage is TRBJ2-1, with D possibly being TRBD2 (5 bases). The CDR3 is 12 residues long. Germline V gene sequence: CDR1 LNHNV, CDR2 YYDKDF (reference sequence). V lost 2 bases and J lost 10, with 9 bases in between. CDR3 in amino acids: CATSRPKREQFF. The CDR3 DNA reads TGTGCCACCAGCAGACCAAAGCGGGAGCAGTTCTTC. The variable domain in full, completed from reference TRBV15 and TRBJ2-1, reads DAMVIQNPRYQVTQFGKPVTLSCSQTLNHNVMYWYQQKSSQAPKLLFHYYDKDFNNEADTPDNFQSRRPNTSFCFLDIRSPGLGDTAMYLCATSRPKREQFFGPGTRLTVL.

The chain recombines TRBV6-1 with TRBJ2-5, with D perhaps assigned TRBD1 or TRBD2 (5 bases each). V lost 7 bases and J 2 bases, leaving 14 bases between the germline ends. Germline loops: CDR1 MNHNS, CDR2 SASEGT. The CDR3 contains 14 residues. The CDR3 coding sequence is TGTGCCAGCATAAGAGGGGCATCTCAAGAGACCCAGTACTTC. Its protein product is CASIRGASQETQYF.

In its sample, this clonotype was seen many times. The chain carries TRBV20-1 and TRBJ2-2; no clear D. The CDR3 loop spans 13 amino acids. Germline loops: CDR1 DFQATT, CDR2 SNEGSKA (reference sequence). Trimming removed 3 bases from V and 5 bases from J, with 10 bases in between. CDR3 coding DNA: TGCAGTGCTAGTCATCTGGAAACCGGGGAGCTGTTTTTT. Protein: CSASHLETGELFF.

V is TRBV12-3 or TRBV12-4 and J is TRBJ2-3, with 9 bases that match TRBD2. The V and J ends lost 2 bases and 2 bases, in that order; junction bases with no gene match: 8. The CDR3 sequence is 17 residues long. The CDR3 loop is CASSLSGGGDYTDTQYF. The CDR3 coding sequence is TGTGCCAGCAGTTTATCTGGCGGGGGGGACTACACAGATACGCAGTATTTT.

On this clonotype: Mismatch with germline at one junction end may stem from a read error. This chain joins TRBV20-1 and TRBJ2-7, with D possibly matching TRBD2 (6 bases). The CDR3 loop spans 13 amino acids. CDR1 is DFQATT, CDR2 SNEGSKA, per germline (reference sequence). The CDR3 here is CSAGEGGSDEQYF. CDR3 nucleotide sequence: TGCAGTGCTGGAGAAGGAGGGTCAGACGAGCAGTACTTC.

The chain is built from TRBV6-5 and TRBJ1-1, with D tentatively TRBD1 (5 bases). This CDR3 has 16 residues. The germline V gene encodes CDR1 MNHEY and CDR2 SVGAGI. V was clipped by 0 bases and J by 0 bases, with 11 bases between them. The chain's CDR3 is CASSYSIQGLNTEAFF. The CDR3 DNA is TGTGCCAGCAGTTACTCGATTCAGGGTTTGAACACTGAAGCTTTCTTT.

This chain joins TRBV12-3 or TRBV12-4 and TRBJ2-7; D perhaps matches TRBD2 (5 bases). The CDR3 contains 13 residues. V lost 5 bases to trimming and J lost 2 bases, with 10 bases between them. The CDR3 DNA reads TGTGCCAGCAGTGGGAGCTCGACCTACGAGCAGTACTTC. Amino acid sequence: CASSGSSTYEQYF.

This clonotype was observed a few times. The rearrangement links TRBV4-3 to TRBJ2-7; 9 positions agree with TRBD1. Germline trimming cut 1 base from V and 7 bases from J; bases unmatched to any gene: 8. This CDR3 region has 15 residues. Germline V lookup: CDR1 LGHNA, CDR2 YSLEER. The CDR3 DNA sequence: TGCGCCAGCAGCCAAGGTCACAGGGGGCGCAAGGAGCAGTACTTC. Translated, it gives CASSQGHRGRKEQYF.

This clonotype was observed a handful of times. This chain connects TRBV7-2 to TRBJ1-5; D unresolved. The CDR3 consists of 16 residues. V was shortened by 2 bases and J by 8 bases, with 19 bases between the two germline ends. Germline-derived CDR1 and CDR2 are SGHTA and FQGNSA. CDR3 nucleotide sequence: TGTGCCAGCAGCTTATATGTGGGAACTAGCATGGAGCCCCAGCATTTT. Translation gives CASSLYVGTSMEPQHF.